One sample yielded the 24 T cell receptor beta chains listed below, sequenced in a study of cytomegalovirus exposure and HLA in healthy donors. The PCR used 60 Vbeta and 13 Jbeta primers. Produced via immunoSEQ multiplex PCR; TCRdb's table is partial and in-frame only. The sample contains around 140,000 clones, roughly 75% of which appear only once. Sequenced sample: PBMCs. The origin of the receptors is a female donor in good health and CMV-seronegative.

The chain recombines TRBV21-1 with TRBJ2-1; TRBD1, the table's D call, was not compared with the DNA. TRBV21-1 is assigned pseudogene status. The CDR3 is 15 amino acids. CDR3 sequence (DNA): TGTGCCAGCAGCAAGGGGCGTACGGTCTACAATGAGCAGTTCTTC. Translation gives CASSKGRTVYNEQFF.

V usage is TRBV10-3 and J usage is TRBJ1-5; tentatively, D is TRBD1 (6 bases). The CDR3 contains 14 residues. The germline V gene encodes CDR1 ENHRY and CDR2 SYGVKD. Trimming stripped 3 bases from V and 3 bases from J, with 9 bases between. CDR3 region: CAISDGQINQPQHF. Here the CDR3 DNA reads TGTGCCATCAGTGACGGACAGATCAATCAGCCCCAGCATTTT.

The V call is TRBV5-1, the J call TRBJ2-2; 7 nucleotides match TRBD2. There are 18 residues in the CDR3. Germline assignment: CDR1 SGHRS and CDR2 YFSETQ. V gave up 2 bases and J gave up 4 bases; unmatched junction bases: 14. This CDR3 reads CASSFGLGNSGTTGELFF. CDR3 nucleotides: TGCGCCAGCAGCTTTGGTTTGGGGAACAGCGGGACCACCGGGGAGCTGTTTTTT.

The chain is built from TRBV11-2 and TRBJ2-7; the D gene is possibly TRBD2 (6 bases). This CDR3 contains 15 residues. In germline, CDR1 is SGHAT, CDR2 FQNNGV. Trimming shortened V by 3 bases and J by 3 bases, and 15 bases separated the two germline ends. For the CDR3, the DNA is TGTGCCAGCAGCTTCCTCGGGACGGGGGTCTACGAGCAGTACTTC. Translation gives CASSFLGTGVYEQYF.

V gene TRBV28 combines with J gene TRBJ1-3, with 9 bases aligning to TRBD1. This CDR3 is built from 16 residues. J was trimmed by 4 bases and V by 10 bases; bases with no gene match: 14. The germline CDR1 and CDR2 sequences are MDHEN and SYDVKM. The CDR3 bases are TGTGCCACCTTGCCGGGACAGGGCTTTGGGGGAAACACCATATATTTT. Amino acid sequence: CATLPGQGFGGNTIYF.

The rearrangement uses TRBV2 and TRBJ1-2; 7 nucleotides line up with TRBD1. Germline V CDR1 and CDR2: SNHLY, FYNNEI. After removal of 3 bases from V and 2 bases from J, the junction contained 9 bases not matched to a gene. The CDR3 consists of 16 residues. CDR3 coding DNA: TGTGCCAGCAGTGATTACAGGGGAGTCGTCAACTATGGCTACACCTTC. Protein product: CASSDYRGVVNYGYTF.

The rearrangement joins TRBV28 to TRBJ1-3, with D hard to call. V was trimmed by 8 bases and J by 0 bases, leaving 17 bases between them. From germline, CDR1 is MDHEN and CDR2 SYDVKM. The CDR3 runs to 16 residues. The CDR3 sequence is CASEGGSIYSGNTIYF. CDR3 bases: TGTGCCAGCGAAGGTGGGAGCATTTACTCTGGAAACACCATATATTTT.

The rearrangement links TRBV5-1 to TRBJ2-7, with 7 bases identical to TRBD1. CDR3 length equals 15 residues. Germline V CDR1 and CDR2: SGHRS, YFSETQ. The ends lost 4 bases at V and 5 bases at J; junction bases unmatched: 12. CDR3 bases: TGCGCCAGCAGCCCGGGACCGGGACAGAACCACGAGCAGTACTTC. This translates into CASSPGPGQNHEQYF.

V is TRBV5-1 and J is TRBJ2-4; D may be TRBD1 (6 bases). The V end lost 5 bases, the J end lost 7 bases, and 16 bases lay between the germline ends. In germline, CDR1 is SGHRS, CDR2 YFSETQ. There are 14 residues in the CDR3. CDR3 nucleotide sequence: TGCGCCAGCAGTGATTTTACAGGGCCGAACATTCAGTACTTC. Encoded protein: CASSDFTGPNIQYF.

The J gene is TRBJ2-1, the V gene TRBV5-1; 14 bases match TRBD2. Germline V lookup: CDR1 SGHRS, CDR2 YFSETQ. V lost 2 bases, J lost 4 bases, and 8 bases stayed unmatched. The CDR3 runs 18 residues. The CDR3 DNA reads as TGCGCCAGCAGCTTAAGGGGACTAGCGGGAGTGGGTTACAATGAGCAGTTCTTC. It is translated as CASSLRGLAGVGYNEQFF.

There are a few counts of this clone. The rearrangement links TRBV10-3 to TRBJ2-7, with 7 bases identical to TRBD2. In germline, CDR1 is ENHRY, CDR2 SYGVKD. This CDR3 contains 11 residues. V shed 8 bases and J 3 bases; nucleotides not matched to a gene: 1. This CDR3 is CAIRGVYEQYF. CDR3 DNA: TGTGCCATCCGGGGGGTCTACGAGCAGTACTTC.

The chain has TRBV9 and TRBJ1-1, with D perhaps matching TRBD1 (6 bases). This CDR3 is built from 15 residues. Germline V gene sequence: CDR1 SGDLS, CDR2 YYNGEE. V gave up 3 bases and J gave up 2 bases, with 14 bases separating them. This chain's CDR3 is CASSAPGTYNTEAFF. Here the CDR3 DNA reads TGTGCCAGCAGCGCCCCGGGGACATATAACACTGAAGCTTTCTTT.

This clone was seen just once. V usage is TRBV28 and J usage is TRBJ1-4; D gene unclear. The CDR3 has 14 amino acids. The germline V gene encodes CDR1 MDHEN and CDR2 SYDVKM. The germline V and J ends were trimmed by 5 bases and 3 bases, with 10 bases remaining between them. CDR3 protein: CASSGPGSNEKLFF. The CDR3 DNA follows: TGTGCCAGCAGTGGCCCCGGGTCTAATGAAAAACTGTTTTTT.

The CDR3 sequence is CSVEVPGQTYEQYF. CDR3 bases: TGCAGCGTTGAAGTACCGGGACAGACCTACGAGCAGTACTTC. The rearrangement links TRBV29-1 to TRBJ2-7; 7 bases line up with TRBD1. Germline assignment: CDR1 SQVTM and CDR2 ANQGSEA. V lost 1 base to trimming and J lost 2 bases; unmatched junction nucleotides: 5. CDR3 length: 14 amino acids.

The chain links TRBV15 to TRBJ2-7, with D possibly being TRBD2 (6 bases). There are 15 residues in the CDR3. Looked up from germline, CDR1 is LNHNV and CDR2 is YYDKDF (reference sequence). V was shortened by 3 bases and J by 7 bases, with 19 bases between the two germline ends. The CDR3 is CATSRDYSGRAEQYF. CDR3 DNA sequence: TGTGCCACCAGCAGGGACTATTCGGGGCGCGCGGAGCAGTACTTC. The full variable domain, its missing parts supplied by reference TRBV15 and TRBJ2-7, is DAMVIQNPRYQVTQFGKPVTLSCSQTLNHNVMYWYQQKSSQAPKLLFHYYDKDFNNEADTPDNFQSRRPNTSFCFLDIRSPGLGDTAMYLCATSRDYSGRAEQYFGPGTRLTVT.

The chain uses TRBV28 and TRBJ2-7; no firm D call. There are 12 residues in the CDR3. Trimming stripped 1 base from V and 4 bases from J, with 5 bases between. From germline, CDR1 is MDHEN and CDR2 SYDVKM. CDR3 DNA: TGTGCCAGCAGTTTATTGCAGTACGAGCAGTACTTC. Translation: CASSLLQYEQYF.

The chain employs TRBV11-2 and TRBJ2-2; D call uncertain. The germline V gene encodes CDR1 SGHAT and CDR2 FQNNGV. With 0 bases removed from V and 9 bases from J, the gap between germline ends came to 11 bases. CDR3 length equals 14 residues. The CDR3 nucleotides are TGTGCCAGCAGCTTAGATAGGCTAGTACGGGAGCTGTTTTTT. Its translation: CASSLDRLVRELFF.

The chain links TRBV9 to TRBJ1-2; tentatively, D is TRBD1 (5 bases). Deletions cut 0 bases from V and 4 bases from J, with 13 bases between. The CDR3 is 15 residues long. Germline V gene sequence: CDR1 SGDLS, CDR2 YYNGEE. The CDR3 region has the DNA TGTGCCAGCAGCGTAGGGCAAGGGGTCGGCTATGGCTACACCTTC. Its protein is CASSVGQGVGYGYTF.

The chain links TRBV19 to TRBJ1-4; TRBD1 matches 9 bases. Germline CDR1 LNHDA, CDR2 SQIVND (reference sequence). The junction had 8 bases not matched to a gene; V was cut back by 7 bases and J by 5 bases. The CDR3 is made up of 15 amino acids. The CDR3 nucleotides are TGTGCCAGTAAACCCGGGACAGGGACCAATGAAAAACTGTTTTTT. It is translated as CASKPGTGTNEKLFF.

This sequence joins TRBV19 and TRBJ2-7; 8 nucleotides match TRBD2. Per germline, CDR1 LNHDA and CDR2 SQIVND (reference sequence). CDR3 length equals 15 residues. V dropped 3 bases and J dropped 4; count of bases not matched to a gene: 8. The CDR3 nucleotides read TGTGCCAGTAGTATCGCGGCCAGCGGGAGTTACGAGCAGTACTTC. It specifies CASSIAASGSYEQYF.

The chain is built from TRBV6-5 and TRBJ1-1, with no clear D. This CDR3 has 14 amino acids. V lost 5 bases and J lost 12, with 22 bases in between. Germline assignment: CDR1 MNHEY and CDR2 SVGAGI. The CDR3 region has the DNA TGTGCCAGCAGTGTACTGGGTTCCAAGCGAGAAACTTTCTTT. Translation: CASSVLGSKRETFF.

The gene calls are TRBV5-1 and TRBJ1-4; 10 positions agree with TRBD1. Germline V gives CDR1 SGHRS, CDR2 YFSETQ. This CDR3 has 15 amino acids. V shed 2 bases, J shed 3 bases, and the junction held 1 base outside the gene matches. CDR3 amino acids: CASSFGTGANEKLFF. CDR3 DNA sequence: TGCGCCAGCAGCTTCGGGACAGGGGCTAATGAAAAACTGTTTTTT.

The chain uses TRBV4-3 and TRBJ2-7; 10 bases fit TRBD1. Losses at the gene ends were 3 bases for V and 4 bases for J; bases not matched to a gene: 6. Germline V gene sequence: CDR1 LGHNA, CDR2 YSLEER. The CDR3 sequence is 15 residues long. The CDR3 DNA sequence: TGCGCCAGCAGCCAGCGGACAGGGGGAACGTACGAGCAGTACTTC. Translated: CASSQRTGGTYEQYF.

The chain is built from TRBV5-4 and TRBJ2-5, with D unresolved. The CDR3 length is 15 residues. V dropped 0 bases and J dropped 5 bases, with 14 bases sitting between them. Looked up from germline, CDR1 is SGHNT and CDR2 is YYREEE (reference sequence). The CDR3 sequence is CASSLDPPGRETQYF. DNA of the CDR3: TGTGCCAGCAGCTTGGACCCCCCTGGGCGCGAGACCCAGTACTTC.